The 15 T cell receptor beta chains below were found in one sample sequenced in a study of T-cell reconstitution after alpha-beta-depleted transplantation in children. The authors prepared the TCRbeta library with unique molecular identifiers. One entry per CDR3 protein, called by TCRdb with MiXCR from the PCR reads. This sample has approximately 290,000 distinct CDR3 sequences; roughly 10% occur once, and the top ten carry around a quarter. The specimen was peripheral blood, collected 180 days after TCRalphabeta/CD19-depleted stem cell transplant. Every receptor here comes from a male patient between 2 and 10 years old who had a stem cell transplant for chronic granulomatous disease, so the T cells may come from the graft donor.

This clonotype occurred many times. The chain joins TRBV28 to TRBJ2-3; D is perhaps TRBD2 (6 bases). Germline values: CDR1 MDHEN, CDR2 SYDVKM. The V gene lost 4 bases and the J gene lost 0 bases, with 14 bases spanning the gap. This CDR3 is built from 16 residues. The CDR3 DNA sequence: TGTGCCAGCAGTTCCAATCGGGACTGGAGCACAGATACGCAGTATTTT. Amino acid sequence: CASSSNRDWSTDTQYF.

The table lists this clonotype with many counts. This chain connects TRBV7-8 to TRBJ2-3, with 10 bases aligning to TRBD2. V lost 5 bases to trimming and J lost 6 bases; unmatched junction nucleotides: 14. CDR1 is SGHVS and CDR2 is FQNEAQ in the germline V gene. The CDR3 length is 17 residues. The CDR3 reads CASSPGASGGHVDTQYF. The CDR3 nucleotides read TGTGCCAGCAGCCCGGGGGCTAGCGGGGGCCACGTGGATACGCAGTATTTT.

This clonotype was seen many times. CDR3 DNA: TGTGCCAGCAGAATGACAGGGTTGGATACGCAGTATTTT. It is translated as CASRMTGLDTQYF. This sequence joins TRBV12-3 or TRBV12-4 and TRBJ2-3; 7 positions match TRBD1. With 6 bases clipped from V and 6 bases from J, the junction kept 6 bases outside the gene matches. The CDR3 sequence is 13 residues long.

This clonotype was picked up many times. This chain connects TRBV5-6 to TRBJ1-2; maybe TRBD1 (6 bases). The V end lost 0 bases, the J end lost 6 bases, and 12 bases lay between the germline ends. Germline loops: CDR1 SGHDT, CDR2 YYEEEE. CDR3 size: 14 residues. CDR3 DNA: TGTGCCAGCAGCTTGGCCGGCAGGGGAGATGGCTACACCTTC. It codes for CASSLAGRGDGYTF.

This clonotype was seen many times. The junction shows a germline mismatch at one end, possibly a read error. V and J are TRBV20-1 and TRBJ2-2; a possible D gene is TRBD2 (6 bases). This CDR3 comprises 14 residues. Germline V CDR1 and CDR2: DFQATT, SNEGSKA (reference sequence). CDR3 in amino acids: CSARAGPVTGELFF. The CDR3 nucleotides read TGCAGTGCAAGAGCGGGCCCGGTCACCGGGGAGCTGTTTTTT.

This clonotype was counted at least ten times. The chain uses TRBV7-6 and TRBJ2-1; the D gene is possibly TRBD1 (6 bases). Germline-derived CDR1 and CDR2 are SGHVS and FNYEAQ. This CDR3 is built from 13 residues. V lost 4 bases and J 4 bases, leaving 8 bases between the germline ends. The CDR3, as DNA: TGTGCCAGCAGCTCACAGGGTTACAATGAGCAGTTCTTC. Residues: CASSSQGYNEQFF.

This clonotype occurred many times. The chain couples TRBV20-1 to TRBJ2-3; D gene unclear. Trimming removed 3 bases at V and 5 bases at J, with 3 bases between. Germline V gene data show CDR1 as DFQATT and CDR2 as SNEGSKA (reference sequence). This CDR3 has 10 amino acids. CDR3 sequence: CSARVDTQYF. Here the CDR3 DNA reads TGCAGTGCTAGGGTAGATACGCAGTATTTT.

Many counts were recorded for this clonotype. This rearrangement joins TRBV2 to TRBJ2-1; D is unclear. Germline-derived CDR1 and CDR2 are SNHLY and FYNNEI. The CDR3 covers 15 residues. V was pared by 6 bases and J by 6 bases, with 18 bases between. The CDR3, as DNA: TGTGCCAGCAGGCCGCTTGGGGAAACAATCAATGAGCAGTTCTTC. Protein product: CASRPLGETINEQFF.

This clonotype was picked up many times. This chain uses TRBV6-2 or TRBV6-3 with TRBJ2-3; 9 bases match TRBD2. Germline loops: CDR1 MNHEY, CDR2 SVGEGT. J gave up 3 bases and V 4 bases, and 14 bases lay outside the gene matches. CDR3 length: 18 amino acids. The DNA for the CDR3 is TGTGCCAGCAGTTCTCCGGGACTAGCCGCTCGGCGGACAGATACGCAGTATTTT. It yields the protein CASSSPGLAARRTDTQYF.

At least ten counts were recorded for this clonotype. This chain links TRBV27 with TRBJ2-2; maybe TRBD2 (6 bases). CDR3 length equals 15 residues. The ends were cut back, 10 bases at V and 4 bases at J, with 19 bases in the middle. From germline, CDR1 is MNHEY and CDR2 SMNVEV (reference sequence). CDR3 DNA sequence: TGTGCCACAGCCGCCGGGGGAGCCCGCACCGGGGAGCTGTTTTTT. It yields the protein CATAAGGARTGELFF.

This clonotype was counted a few times. J is TRBJ2-7 and V is TRBV2, with 8 bases aligning to TRBD1. Trimming removed 7 bases from V and 2 bases from J; junction bases left unmatched: 4. The CDR3 sequence is 13 residues long. CDR1 and CDR2 from the germline V gene are SNHLY and FYNNEI. DNA for the CDR3: TGTGCCAGCACCGACAGGGGTGCCTACGAGCAGTACTTC. Its protein product is CASTDRGAYEQYF.

This clonotype occurred many times. The CDR3 is CSASRDSFTQETQYF. As DNA, the CDR3 is TGCAGTGCTAGTCGGGACAGTTTTACCCAAGAGACCCAGTACTTC. This chain links TRBV20-1 with TRBJ2-5; 7 bases map to TRBD1. Germline-derived CDR1 and CDR2 are DFQATT and SNEGSKA (reference sequence). The CDR3 totals 15 residues. With V trimmed by 3 bases and J by 1 base, 8 bases remained unmatched.

The J gene is TRBJ2-3, the V gene TRBV18; D is ambiguous. Per the germline V gene, CDR1 is KGHSH and CDR2 is LQKENI. This CDR3 has 13 residues. The V and J ends lost 3 bases and 4 bases respectively, with 8 bases between them. The CDR3, as DNA: TGTGCCAGCTCACCGGATTCCGCAGATACGCAGTATTTT. Its protein product is CASSPDSADTQYF. Supplemented by reference TRBV18 and TRBJ2-3, the full variable domain reads NAGVMQNPRHLVRRRGQEARLRCSPMKGHSHVYWYRQLPEEGLKFMVYLQKENIIDESGMPKERFSAEFPKEGPSILRIQQVVRGDSAAYFCASSPDSADTQYFGPGTRLTVL.

This clonotype has ten or more counts. The chain couples TRBV18 to TRBJ1-2; 10 nucleotides match TRBD1. Germline CDR1 KGHSH, CDR2 LQKENI. This CDR3 has 14 amino acids. After removal of 3 bases from V and 6 bases from J, the junction contained 4 bases not matched to a gene. The CDR3 here is CASSPQGTGDGYTF. In DNA form, the CDR3 reads TGTGCCAGCTCACCTCAGGGGACAGGGGATGGCTACACCTTC.

Ten or more counts support this clonotype. The chain links TRBV5-1 to TRBJ2-7; 10 positions match TRBD1. Per the germline V gene, CDR1 is SGHRS and CDR2 is YFSETQ. This CDR3 is built from 15 residues. V lost 1 base, J lost 6 bases, and 7 bases stayed unmatched. The CDR3 DNA reads as TGCGCCAGCAGCTTGAGAACGACAGGGGGCTCCGAGCAGTACTTC. Residues: CASSLRTTGGSEQYF.